Presented here are 32 T cell receptor beta chains from one specimen sequenced in a study of T cell repertoires in cytomegalovirus infection. No antigen is known for these receptors. MiXCR, run by TCRdb on the reads, gives a single entry per CDR3 protein. The sample includes about 89,000 distinct CDR3 sequences, 25% to 35% seen only once; the top ten take about three quarters. The sequenced sample was CD8+ T cells from cultured PBMCs, obtained from culture after CMV antigen stimulation. The source of these receptors is a human donor in good health (CMV status not recorded). Some clones in this sample may be carry-over from other donors' samples.

The chain combines TRBV19 with TRBJ2-3; the D gene is possibly TRBD1 (5 bases). The germline V and J ends were trimmed by 6 bases and 2 bases, with 12 bases remaining between them. CDR1 is LNHDA and CDR2 is SQIVND in the germline V gene (reference sequence). This CDR3 has 14 residues. The CDR3 loop is CASSPDTNTDTQYF. The CDR3 region has the DNA TGTGCCAGTAGCCCGGACACAAACACAGATACGCAGTATTTT.

This clonotype was seen many times. The chain employs TRBV3-1 and TRBJ1-1; D is possibly TRBD1 (5 bases). The CDR3 extends over 12 amino acids. The V end was cut by 5 bases, the J end by 5 bases, with 9 bases between. CDR1 and CDR2 from the germline V gene are LGHDT and YNNKEL (reference sequence). CDR3 bases: TGTGCCAGCAGCTCACCAGGGACTGAAGCTTTCTTT. Protein: CASSSPGTEAFF. Based on the CDR3 plus reference TRBV3-1 and TRBJ1-1, the full variable domain is DTAVSQTPKYLVTQMGNDKSIKCEQNLGHDTMYWYKQDSKKFLKIMFSYNNKELIINETVPNRFSPKSPDKAHLNLHINSLELGDSAVYFCASSSPGTEAFFGQGTRLTVV.

In nucleotides, the CDR3 is TGCAGCGTTGCAAGATCCGGGATCAACACCGGGGAGCTGTTTTTT. As protein: CSVARSGINTGELFF. The gene calls are TRBV29-1 and TRBJ2-2; possibly TRBD2 for D (5 bases). Per the germline V gene, CDR1 is SQVTM and CDR2 is ANQGSEA. This CDR3 region has 15 residues. Trimming cost V 4 bases and J 2 bases, with 14 bases left between them.

This clonotype was detected a few times. The rearrangement uses TRBV19 and TRBJ2-1; D possibly corresponds to TRBD2 (7 bases). The CDR3 consists of 16 residues. Per germline, CDR1 LNHDA and CDR2 SQIVND (reference sequence). The V end was cut by 0 bases, the J end by 5 bases, with 14 bases between. The CDR3 nucleotides are TGTGCCAGTAGTATAGAAAGGGGGGGCACCAACAATGAGCAGTTCTTC. Protein sequence: CASSIERGGTNNEQFF.

The sample holds many counts of this clonotype. The J gene is TRBJ2-2, the V gene TRBV7-6, with D possibly being TRBD2 (5 bases). The V gene's germline CDR1 is SGHVS and CDR2 FNYEAQ. The V end was cut by 4 bases, the J end by 3 bases, with 15 bases between. This CDR3 has 16 amino acids. The CDR3 sequence is CASSSRGSPDTGELFF. For the CDR3, the DNA is TGTGCCAGCAGCTCCCGGGGTAGCCCGGACACCGGGGAGCTGTTTTTT.

J is TRBJ2-5 and V is TRBV20-1; D gene uncertain. Looked up from germline, CDR1 is DFQATT and CDR2 is SNEGSKA (reference sequence). The CDR3 is made up of 17 amino acids. The V end lost 3 bases, the J end lost 0 bases, and 20 bases lay between the germline ends. This chain's CDR3 is CSASSLFGGSYQETQYF. CDR3 nucleotide sequence: TGCAGTGCTAGTTCTCTCTTCGGCGGCTCGTACCAAGAGACCCAGTACTTC.

The chain carries TRBV5-1 and TRBJ2-3, with a tentative D call TRBD2 (6 bases). Germline V CDR1 and CDR2: SGHRS, YFSETQ. The CDR3 extends over 16 amino acids. V was cut by 2 bases and J by 0 bases, with 13 bases left in between. The CDR3 here is CASSFAGGTSTDTQYF. The CDR3 DNA reads TGCGCCAGCAGCTTCGCGGGCGGGACTAGCACAGATACGCAGTATTTT.

This clonotype was seen at least ten times. The chain combines TRBV28 with TRBJ1-1, with D hard to call. Trimming removed 5 bases at V and 8 bases at J, with 12 bases between. CDR1 MDHEN and CDR2 SYDVKM come from the germline V gene. The CDR3 totals 12 residues. This CDR3 reads CASSLPPREAFF. CDR3 bases: TGTGCCAGCAGTCTTCCTCCGCGGGAAGCTTTCTTT.

This clonotype was detected a few times. This sequence joins TRBV7-8 and TRBJ2-2; 7 bases match TRBD1. From germline, CDR1 is SGHVS and CDR2 FQNEAQ. Trimming cost V 4 bases and J 2 bases; bases outside gene matches: 7. This CDR3 comprises 16 residues. This chain's CDR3 is CASSWAGTVNTGELFF. CDR3 nucleotide sequence: TGTGCCAGCAGCTGGGCCGGGACAGTAAACACCGGGGAGCTGTTTTTT.

The gene calls are TRBV27 and TRBJ1-1, with a weak D call TRBD1 (6 bases). Germline V CDR1 and CDR2: MNHEY, SMNVEV (reference sequence). Trimming stripped 3 bases from V and 7 bases from J, with 15 bases between. The CDR3 has 14 residues. In nucleotides, the CDR3 is TGTGCCAGCAGTTTTGGTCGGCAGGGGAGTGAAGCTTTCTTT. This codes for CASSFGRQGSEAFF.

This sequence joins TRBV13 and TRBJ2-7, with D tentatively TRBD2 (5 bases). This CDR3 has 14 amino acids. Looked up from germline, CDR1 is PRHDT and CDR2 is FYEKMQ (reference sequence). Trimming removed 3 bases from V and 1 base from J, with 10 bases in between. CDR3 bases: TGTGCCAGCAGCTTTGGACGGACTTCCTACGAGCAGTACTTC. As protein: CASSFGRTSYEQYF. The complete variable domain, with remaining parts taken from reference TRBV13 and TRBJ2-7, reads AAGVIQSPRHLIKEKRETATLKCYPIPRHDTVYWYQQGPGQDPQFLISFYEKMQSDKGSIPDRFSAQQFSDYHSELNMSSLELGDSALYFCASSFGRTSYEQYFGPGTRLTVT.

In this sample, this clonotype turned up a few times. The CDR3 sequence: CASSLPRRNTEAFF. The CDR3 DNA sequence: TGTGCCAGCAGCTTGCCCCGCCGGAACACTGAAGCTTTCTTT. The chain carries TRBV5-5 and TRBJ1-1; D is ambiguous. CDR1 and CDR2 from the germline V gene are SGHKS and YYEKEE (reference sequence). This CDR3 region has 14 residues. V was cut by 1 base and J by 1 base, with 8 bases left in between.

This sequence joins TRBV24-1 and TRBJ2-1; 13 nucleotides agree with TRBD2. V lost 3 bases and J lost 5; bases outside the gene matches: 3. There are 16 residues in the CDR3. Germline CDR1 reads KGHDR; CDR2 reads SFDVKD. The CDR3 DNA follows: TGTGCCACCAGTGATGGACTAGCGGGGGTGGACAATGAGCAGTTCTTC. It is translated as CATSDGLAGVDNEQFF.

Turning to this clonotype: A read error is possible here, since a much larger clone lies one base away. This chain links TRBV13 with TRBJ1-1; D unclear. V was clipped by 0 bases and J by 4 bases, with 6 bases between them. Germline-derived CDR1 and CDR2 are PRHDT and FYEKMQ (reference sequence). CDR3 length: 13 amino acids. CDR3 loop: CASSLGLGTEAFF. CDR3 DNA: TGTGCCAGCAGCTTAGGGTTGGGCACTGAAGCTTTCTTT.

This clonotype has only a few counts. The V and J genes are TRBV27 and TRBJ2-3, with 9 bases aligning to TRBD2. The germline gives CDR1 MNHEY, CDR2 SMNVEV (reference sequence). With V trimmed by 6 bases and J by 4 bases, 8 bases remained unmatched. The CDR3 spans 15 residues. The CDR3 DNA sequence: TGTGCCAGCAGCCAATTAGCGGGGGTACCAGATACGCAGTATTTT. Translation gives CASSQLAGVPDTQYF.

This clonotype was counted a few times. The chain links TRBV5-4 to TRBJ2-7; TRBD1 agrees at 7 bases. The CDR3 is 15 amino acids. Germline V gene lookup returns CDR1 SGHNT and CDR2 YYREEE (reference sequence). With 4 bases clipped from V and 2 bases from J, the junction kept 9 bases outside the gene matches. The CDR3 here is CASSPATGNPYEQYF. CDR3 DNA: TGTGCCAGCAGCCCGGCGACAGGGAACCCCTACGAGCAGTACTTC. Full variable domain (remainder filled in from reference TRBV5-4 and TRBJ2-7): ETGVTQSPTHLIKTRGQQVTLRCSSQSGHNTVSWYQQALGQGPQFIFQYYREEENGRGNFPPRFSGLQFPNYSSELNVNALELDDSALYLCASSPATGNPYEQYFGPGTRLTVT.

This clonotype was counted only a few times. CDR3 loop: CASSLTEETQYF. The CDR3 region has the DNA TGTGCCAGCAGCTTGACGGAAGAGACCCAGTACTTC. This chain joins TRBV5-6 and TRBJ2-5, with D unclear. The CDR3 runs 12 residues. Germline V gene data show CDR1 as SGHDT and CDR2 as YYEEEE. Between the trimmed V and J ends, which lost 1 base and 3 bases, there was a span of 4 bases.

The genes are TRBV20-1 and TRBJ2-1; 7 bases agree with TRBD2. The CDR3 sequence is 13 residues long. Germline V gives CDR1 DFQATT, CDR2 SNEGSKA (reference sequence). Trimming took 4 bases from V and 3 from J; bases not matched to a gene: 3. CDR3 in amino acids: CSAIRGDYNEQFF. CDR3 bases: TGCAGTGCTATTCGGGGGGACTACAATGAGCAGTTCTTC.

This rearrangement joins TRBV10-3 to TRBJ2-3; TRBD1 or TRBD2 may be the D gene (5 bases each). CDR3 size: 13 residues. Trimming stripped 8 bases from V and 2 bases from J, with 11 bases between. The germline gives CDR1 ENHRY, CDR2 SYGVKD. CDR3 nucleotide sequence: TGTGCCATCCACCGGGACCACACAGATACGCAGTATTTT. Its protein is CAIHRDHTDTQYF.

The chain carries TRBV27 and TRBJ2-5; D remains ambiguous. CDR3 length equals 14 residues. V lost 3 bases to trimming and J lost 4 bases, with 12 bases between them. Germline assignment: CDR1 MNHEY and CDR2 SMNVEV (reference sequence). The CDR3 reads CASSFSQSGETQYF. The CDR3 DNA reads as TGTGCCAGCAGTTTTTCGCAGTCGGGAGAGACCCAGTACTTC.

A few counts support this clonotype. V usage is TRBV6-1 and J usage is TRBJ1-3; D ambiguous. Germline V CDR1 and CDR2: MNHNS, SASEGT. This CDR3 comprises 14 residues. V was trimmed by 3 bases and J by 0 bases, leaving 6 bases between them. CDR3: CASSEYSSGNTIYF. The CDR3 DNA follows: TGTGCCAGCAGTGAGTACAGCTCTGGAAACACCATATATTTT.

In its sample, this clonotype was seen many times. The V call is TRBV7-6, the J call TRBJ2-1, with D unresolved. CDR3 length equals 12 residues. From germline, CDR1 is SGHVS and CDR2 FNYEAQ. With 5 bases removed from V and 8 bases from J, the gap between germline ends came to 10 bases. Here the CDR3 DNA reads TGTGCCAGCAGCCGATGGATGGATGAGCAGTTCTTC. Its translation: CASSRWMDEQFF. The full variable domain, in which reference TRBV7-6 and TRBJ2-1 provide the parts outside the CDR3, is GAGVSQSPRYKVTKRGQDVALRCDPISGHVSLYWYRQALGQGPEFLTYFNYEAQQDKSGLPNDRFSAERPEGSISTLTIQRTEQRDSAMYRCASSRWMDEQFFGPGTRLTVL.

V and J are TRBV29-1 and TRBJ2-7; no clear D gene. The ends were cut back, 4 bases at V and 3 bases at J, with 7 bases in the middle. There are 11 residues in the CDR3. Germline loops: CDR1 SQVTM, CDR2 ANQGSEA. The CDR3 DNA is TGCAGCGTTGGGTACAGCTACGAGCAGTACTTC. Encoded protein: CSVGYSYEQYF.

This clonotype was detected once. The chain is built from TRBV12-3 or TRBV12-4 and TRBJ1-2; D remains ambiguous. V was clipped by 5 bases and J by 4 bases, with 11 bases between them. This CDR3 has 13 amino acids. CDR3 DNA sequence: TGTGCCAGCAGTCAGACAACCTCCTATGGCTACACCTTC. Protein sequence: CASSQTTSYGYTF.

This clonotype was seen only a few times. The V and J genes are TRBV19 and TRBJ1-5; no clear D gene. Trimming stripped 2 bases from V and 2 bases from J, with 10 bases between. Germline V gives CDR1 LNHDA, CDR2 SQIVND (reference sequence). The CDR3 is 15 residues long. The CDR3, as DNA: TGTGCCAGTAGTATACCTTTTTGGCGCAATCAGCCCCAGCATTTT. This sequence encodes CASSIPFWRNQPQHF.

This clonotype turned up a few times. The rearrangement uses TRBV29-1 and TRBJ2-7; D ambiguous. V lost 4 bases to trimming and J lost 7 bases, with 14 bases between them. CDR1 and CDR2 from the germline V gene are SQVTM and ANQGSEA. The CDR3 covers 12 residues. For the CDR3, the DNA is TGCAGCGTTGTTGGCAACCCGCGGGAGCAGTACTTC. This translates into CSVVGNPREQYF.

This clonotype was seen a few times. The chain carries TRBV5-6 and TRBJ2-7, with 10 bases that match TRBD2. This CDR3 comprises 14 residues. Per the germline V gene, CDR1 is SGHDT and CDR2 is YYEEEE. Losses at the gene ends were 0 bases for V and 4 bases for J; bases not matched to a gene: 1. The CDR3 spells CASSLVSGGYEQYF. The CDR3 DNA reads TGTGCCAGCAGCTTGGTTAGCGGGGGGTACGAGCAGTACTTC.

Many counts were recorded for this clonotype. The chain recombines TRBV27 with TRBJ1-1; D is unresolved. The CDR3 length is 14 residues. V was shortened by 6 bases and J by 0 bases, with 11 bases between the two germline ends. Germline V lookup: CDR1 MNHEY, CDR2 SMNVEV (reference sequence). The CDR3 coding sequence is TGTGCCAGCAGACCCGGTCTTTTGAACACTGAAGCTTTCTTT. Its protein is CASRPGLLNTEAFF.

This sequence joins TRBV7-6 and TRBJ2-5; D is unresolved. Trimming pared 4 bases from V and 5 bases from J, leaving 11 bases between. CDR3 length: 13 residues. Germline V gene data show CDR1 as SGHVS and CDR2 as FNYEAQ. The CDR3 region has the DNA TGTGCCAGCAGCTGGACCCAGGCTGAGACCCAGTACTTC. This encodes CASSWTQAETQYF.

V usage is TRBV6-2 or TRBV6-3 and J usage is TRBJ2-7, with D tentatively TRBD1 (6 bases). CDR1 is MNHEY and CDR2 is SVGEGT in the germline V gene. This CDR3 is built from 16 residues. Trimming removed 5 bases at V and 0 bases at J, with 17 bases between. CDR3 sequence: CASSPLQGIRSYEQYF. Here the CDR3 DNA reads TGTGCCAGCAGTCCCCTACAGGGAATTCGCTCCTACGAGCAGTACTTC.

CDR3 amino acids: CASSPRGQAFYEQYF. CDR3 coding DNA: TGTGCCAGCAGTCCGCGGGGACAGGCGTTCTACGAGCAGTACTTC. The gene calls are TRBV5-6 and TRBJ2-7; 8 bases agree with TRBD1. CDR1 is SGHDT, CDR2 YYEEEE, per germline. V lost 5 bases to trimming and J lost 3 bases; unmatched junction nucleotides: 10. The CDR3 totals 15 residues.

This clonotype was observed at least ten times. The V gene is TRBV4-2, the J gene TRBJ2-1, with 9 bases aligning to TRBD2. Unmatched junction bases numbered 12, after V lost 4 bases and J lost 5 bases. Germline V gene sequence: CDR1 LGHNA, CDR2 YNFKEQ. CDR3 length equals 17 residues. The DNA for the CDR3 is TGTGCCAGCAGCCCCGGACGCGGGACTAGCCTTGACAATGAGCAGTTCTTC. Encoded protein: CASSPGRGTSLDNEQFF.